This T cell receptor (beta chain) was observed in a study of cytomegalovirus exposure and HLA in healthy donors (dated by TCRdb to 2016 to 2017). Turning to the overall study: In an earlier analysis of roughly 590 of the donors, roughly 300 Gb of sequence data and some 120 million unique TCR beta sequences from 150 million to 200 million T cells were reported. Donor age, sex, ethnicity and CMV serostatus were collected together with the repertoire data. Typing coverage varied by locus: roughly 620-630 donors for A, B, C, DRB1 and DQB1; 500 to 550 for DQA1; approximately 570 for DPA1; 450 to 480 for DPB1. The study profiled the T cell repertoires of 500 to 800 subjects by immunosequencing and related them to cytomegalovirus serostatus. An early release that covered 500 to 800 HLA-typed donors contained approximately 320 gigabases of sequencing data and 75 million to 100 million unique TCR sequences. Every discovery cohort repertoire had been produced on one sequencing platform. The study aimed to test whether signatures of past pathogen exposure could be identified by cataloging public T cell receptors. HLA typing covered class I and class II loci at four-digit resolution. Along with the roughly 700-subject first cohort, a separate validation cohort of approximately 110 different subjects was used. In the later analysis, no new phenotypic data were used to find candidate immune exposures; instead, reliance was placed on TCR beta sequences and their occurrence across donors. An earlier analysis of several hundred of the donors used high-throughput TCR beta sequencing to judge whether each TCR beta V gene segment behaved as functional or pseudogenic. Among almost 400 genotyped donors of the cohort, an average of around 240,000 unique TCR beta nucleotide sequences were sequenced per donor, around 18% of them non-productive. A later genetic analysis used genome-wide SNP genotypes for about three fifths of the roughly 700 donors, treating that subset as a discovery cohort. Of the roughly 400 genotyped donors, around 81% fell in the genetic ancestry cluster associated with self-reported Caucasian donors. Four or five DR-DQ haplotypes were handled as single units for association and clustering, since linkage in the cohort was strong. High-throughput TCR immunosequencing, statistical association of individual TCRs with disease status, and machine learning were combined to predict cytomegalovirus infection status. A later analysis re-examined previously published TCR beta repertoires from more than 600 donors and added high-resolution HLA genotyping to investigate patterns of TCR occurrence. The paper as a whole reports these results and caveats: Compared with equally common non-associated chains, HLA-associated TCR beta chains in a later analysis were more clonally expanded and had lower generation probabilities. Immune exposure information for the cohort was limited to CMV serostatus. A later genetic analysis associated a missense DCLRE1C variant with V-gene and J-gene trimming of TCR beta chains, and an independent cohort replicated the association. Across donors, most TCR sequences were observed very rarely, whereas some public TCRs were present in many individuals. According to a later analysis, TCR association rates differed among HLA loci, with DRB1 alleles showing the most associated TCRs and HLA-C alleles showing the fewest. Three of the identified cytomegalovirus-associated TCR beta chains were confirmed in vitro to be specific for cytomegalovirus antigens. At a false discovery rate of 0.05, a later analysis linked 15,000 to 20,000 TCR beta sequences to specific HLA alleles. According to a later analysis, parvovirus B19, influenza, CMV and Epstein-Barr virus appeared linked to several top co-occurrence clusters. A later genetic analysis reported fewer N-insertions in productive TCRs among donors in an Asian-associated ancestry cluster than the roughly 700-donor mean. Because HLA typing was missing for some donors at each locus, association tests included only the typed subset. A further reported finding was that TCR beta sequences accurately predicted the HLA-A and HLA-B alleles for most subjects in the first cohort. The 87-base-pair reads could not distinguish some IMGT-functional V segments, including TRBV6-2 and TRBV6-3, so those segments were excluded. According to a later analysis, most CMV-associated TCR beta chains appeared to be HLA-restricted, and the HLA associations seemed to be driven largely by CMV exposure. A group of highly shared sequence variants was considered likely to be a technical artifact of the sequencing pipeline. The cohort was sequenced for TCR beta chains only, and without alpha or paired-chain data the features that could be detected were limited. When HLA alleles, especially DR and DQ, strongly co-occurred, TCR associations were difficult to assign to individual alleles. The classifier was reported to diagnose cytomegalovirus status with high specificity and sensitivity in both the original and validation cohorts. According to the authors, the approach could potentially be generalized to other disease states and immunological phenotypes. Seventeen rarely observed V segments, including chromosome 9 orphons, were excluded from the earlier analysis of several hundred of the donors because counts were too low. Correlated functional status among segregating V segments might reflect linkage disequilibrium, but an unknown experimental factor could not be ruled out. The study gave a list of 150 to 200 TCR beta chains associated with cytomegalovirus. In an earlier analysis of some 540 of the donors, most TCR beta V segments appeared in productive rearrangements about 87% or about 30% of the time, broadly matching IMGT annotations. Roughly uniform sequencing depth across donors was assumed in presence/absence analyses, although this assumption may not hold.

The cohort consisted of 650 to 700 healthy bone marrow donors. All cohort members were sampled while nominally healthy, although unrecorded immune exposures were likely present. The donor was CMV seronegative and was included in the group of 352 seronegative cohort members. Each donor provided a peripheral blood sample, and peripheral blood mononuclear cells were used for TCR beta sequencing. The Qiagen DNeasy Blood Extraction Kit was used to extract genomic DNA from the blood cell samples. The library was made by the immunoSEQ multiplex PCR assay. The multiplex PCR relied on a mix of 60 forward primers for TCR Vbeta segments and 13 reverse primers for TCR Jbeta segments. The CDR3 region of rearranged TCR beta genes was amplified from genomic DNA with a multiplex PCR assay. The amplified TCR beta libraries were sequenced on the Illumina HiSeq System as 87-base-pair reads. On the authors' methods: A later analysis counted some 74 million unique TCR beta chains across the 500 to 850 repertoires, and about 10 million of these chains were shared by at least two donors. A nearest-neighbor algorithm error-corrected the raw reads and collapsed the reads into unique sequences, merging closely related sequences to remove PCR and sequencing errors. Alignment of CDR3 sequences to IMGT reference sequences was used to assign V, D and J gene segments. For a sequence to be retained, a match of at least six nucleotides was required to both a V gene segment and a J gene segment. Rearrangements were called productive when the CDR3 lacked stop codons and stayed in frame with V and J; all others were non-productive. Following IMGT convention, CDR3 was defined as the stretch from the second conserved V-encoded cysteine up to the conserved J-encoded phenylalanine. The earlier analysis of 500 to 750 of the donors excluded any sequence lacking an unambiguous match to a single V gene segment. In an earlier analysis of some 590 of the donors, a V segment was called functional when productive rearrangements were above 56.7%, and segregating when the standard deviation between donors exceeded 5%. To diagnose cytomegalovirus status from the catalog of TCR beta chain sequences, a statistical classification framework was built. In a later analysis, TCR nucleotide sequences were compared against IMGT/GENE-DB human TR gene sequences so that V and J genes could be assigned. Using the TCRdist pipeline, a later analysis assigned CDR3 sequences along with most-parsimonious VDJ recombination scenarios. In a later analysis, each TCR beta chain was defined by its CDR3 amino acid sequence together with its V-gene family, and reads lacking a unique V-gene family were excluded. To address suspected cross-contamination and a sequencing artifact, a later analysis removed roughly 580 highly shared, low-generation-probability nucleotide sequences. In a later analysis, a clonal expansion index was calculated for each public chain from normalized within-repertoire ranks of inferred template counts. A later analysis computed generation probabilities with a VDJ recombination model fitted to out-of-frame rearrangements, and checked the results against IGoR. In a later analysis, hypergeometric tests were used to score TCR-TCR, TCR-HLA and TCR-CMV co-occurrence, with a repertoire-size bias correction applied to TCR pairs. In a later analysis, false discovery rates were estimated by permuting HLA or CMV assignments 20 times. In a later analysis, co-occurring TCRs were grouped using DBSCAN, and TCRdist sequence similarity was added for clustering within HLA-allele-positive subsets. For co-occurrence clustering, repertoires with fewer than 30,000 or more than 120,000 public chains were excluded, along with five repertoires with anomalous nucleotide sharing. The table comes from immuneACCESS by way of TCRdb, which keeps in-frame sequences with V and J called. Part of the clones is missing from these tables; in studies checked, under half for an unresolved V gene and the rest for unknown reasons. V, J and clone size derive from that table, while D and trimming were established from the DNA sequence. The sample contains over 250,000 clones, roughly two thirds of them found a single time. The ten largest clones capture approximately 2.3% of the sample.

As to this clone: Its recognized antigen is unknown. Base quality data are lacking; no much larger clone is found one base away.

The junction shows trimming of 5 bases on V and 7 bases on J, plus 15 bases between the germline ends. The CDR3 spans 13 residues, from the cysteine through the phenylalanine. Only the CDR3 part of the read is kept: 39 bases, read in frame from the first base. Taken from the germline V gene, the CDR1 and CDR2 loops are SNHLY and FYNNEI. The clonotype originates from a female donor in good health and CMV-seronegative. The sample consisted of PBMCs. The chain was built from TRBV2 and TRBJ2-7; TRBD1 is perhaps the D gene, given 5 matching bases. The sequence in DNA is TGTGCCAGCAGTCCGCAACAGGTTTTTGAGCAGTACTTC. The translation is CASSPQQVFEQYF.